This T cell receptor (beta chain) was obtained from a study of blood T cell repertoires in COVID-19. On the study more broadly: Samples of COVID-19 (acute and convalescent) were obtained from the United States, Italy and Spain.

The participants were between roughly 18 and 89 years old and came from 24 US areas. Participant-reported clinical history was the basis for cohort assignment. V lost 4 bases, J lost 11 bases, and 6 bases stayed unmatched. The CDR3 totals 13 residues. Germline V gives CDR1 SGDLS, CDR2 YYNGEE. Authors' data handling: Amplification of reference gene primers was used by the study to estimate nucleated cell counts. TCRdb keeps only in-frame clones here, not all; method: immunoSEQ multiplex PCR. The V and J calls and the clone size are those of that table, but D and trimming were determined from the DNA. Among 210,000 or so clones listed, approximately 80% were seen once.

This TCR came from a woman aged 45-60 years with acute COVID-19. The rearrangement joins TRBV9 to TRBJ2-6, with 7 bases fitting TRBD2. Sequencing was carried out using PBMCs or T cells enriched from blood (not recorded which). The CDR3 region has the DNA TGTGCCAGCAGCCCCGGCGGGGGAGACGTCCTGACTTTC. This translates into CASSPGGGDVLTF.